Included here is one TCR beta chain sequence, with context. This specimen comes from a study of blood T cell repertoires in COVID-19. Turning to the study itself: Italy, Spain and the United States were the sources of the convalescent and acute COVID-19 samples. PBMCs, B-cell-depleted T cells, or T cells were the source of the cDNA or gDNA that made up the material.

In the source study's methods: Amplification of reference gene primers provided the estimated nucleated cell counts. Libraries were prepared by immunoSEQ multiplex PCR; TCRdb keeps only in-frame clonotypes and omits some of them. V, J and clone size were drawn from that table, and D and trimming were deduced from the DNA. The table has under 250,000 clones, 80% to 90% seen once. V lost 7 bases and J 6 bases, leaving 18 bases between the germline ends. In germline, CDR1 is SGHTS, CDR2 YDEGEE. CDR3 length: 14 residues. This chain links TRBV5-8 with TRBJ2-3, with a possible D match to TRBD2 (6 bases). The TCR sequence derives from a man in his forties with active or convalescent COVID-19. The sequenced material came from peripheral blood. CDR3 nucleotide sequence: TGTGCCAGCCGACCGGGACCGGGAGTCGATACGCAGTATTTT. Its translation: CASRPGPGVDTQYF. The full variable domain, completed using reference TRBV5-8 and TRBJ2-3, is EAGVTQSPTHLIKTRGQQATLRCSPISGHTSVYWYQQALGLGLQFLLWYDEGEERNRGNFPPRFSGRQFPNYSSELNVNALELEDSALYLCASRPGPGVDTQYFGPGTRLTVL.